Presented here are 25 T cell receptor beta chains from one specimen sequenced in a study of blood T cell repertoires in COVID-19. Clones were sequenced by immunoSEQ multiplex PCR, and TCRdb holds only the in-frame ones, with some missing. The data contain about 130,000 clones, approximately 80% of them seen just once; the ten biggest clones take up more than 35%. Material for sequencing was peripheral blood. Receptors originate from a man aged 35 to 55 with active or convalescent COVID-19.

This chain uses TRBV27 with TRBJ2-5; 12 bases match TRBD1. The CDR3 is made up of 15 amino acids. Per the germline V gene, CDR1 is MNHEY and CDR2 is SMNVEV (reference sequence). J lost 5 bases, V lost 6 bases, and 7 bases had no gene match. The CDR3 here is CASRGDRGRGETQYF. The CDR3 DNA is TGTGCCAGCAGGGGGGACAGGGGGCGCGGGGAGACCCAGTACTTC.

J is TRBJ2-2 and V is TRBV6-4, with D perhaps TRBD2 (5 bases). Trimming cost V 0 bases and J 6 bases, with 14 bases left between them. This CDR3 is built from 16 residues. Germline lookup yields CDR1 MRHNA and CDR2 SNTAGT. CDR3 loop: CASSDSKQAAAGELFF. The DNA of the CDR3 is TGTGCCAGCAGTGACTCGAAGCAAGCGGCGGCCGGGGAGCTGTTTTTT.

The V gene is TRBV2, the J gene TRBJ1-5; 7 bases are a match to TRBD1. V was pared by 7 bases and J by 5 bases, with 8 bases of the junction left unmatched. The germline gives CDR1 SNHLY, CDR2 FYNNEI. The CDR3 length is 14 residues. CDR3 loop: CASTPDRWDQPQHF. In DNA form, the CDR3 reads TGTGCCAGCACCCCGGACAGGTGGGATCAGCCCCAGCATTTT.

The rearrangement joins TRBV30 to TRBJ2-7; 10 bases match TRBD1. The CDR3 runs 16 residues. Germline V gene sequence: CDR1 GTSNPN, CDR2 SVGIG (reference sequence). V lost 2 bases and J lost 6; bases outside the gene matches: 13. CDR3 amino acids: CAWSPRDRGRAGEQYF. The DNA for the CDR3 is TGTGCCTGGAGTCCCCGGGACAGGGGCCGGGCGGGCGAGCAGTACTTC.

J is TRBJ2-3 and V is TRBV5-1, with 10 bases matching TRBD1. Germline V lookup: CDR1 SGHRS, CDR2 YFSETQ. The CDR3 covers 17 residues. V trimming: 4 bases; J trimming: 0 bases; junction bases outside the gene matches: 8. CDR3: CASSIVDRGLSTDTQYF. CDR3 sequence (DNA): TGCGCCAGCAGCATTGTAGACAGGGGGCTTAGCACAGATACGCAGTATTTT. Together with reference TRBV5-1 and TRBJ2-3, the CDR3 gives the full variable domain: KAGVTQTPRYLIKTRGQQVTLSCSPISGHRSVSWYQQTPGQGLQFLFEYFSETQRNKGNFPGRFSGRQFSNSRSEMNVSTLELGDSALYLCASSIVDRGLSTDTQYFGPGTRLTVL.

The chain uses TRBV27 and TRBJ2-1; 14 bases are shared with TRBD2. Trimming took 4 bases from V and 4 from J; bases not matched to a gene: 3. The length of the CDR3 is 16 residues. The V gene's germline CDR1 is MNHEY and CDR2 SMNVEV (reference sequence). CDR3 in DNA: TGTGCCAGCAGTTCGGGGACTAGCGGGGGATACAATGAGCAGTTCTTC. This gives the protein CASSSGTSGGYNEQFF.

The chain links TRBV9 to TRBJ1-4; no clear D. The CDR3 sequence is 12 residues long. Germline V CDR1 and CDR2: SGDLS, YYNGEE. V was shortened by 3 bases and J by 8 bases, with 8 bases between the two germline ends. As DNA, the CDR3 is TGTGCCAGCAGCGCGGACTCCGAAAAACTGTTTTTT. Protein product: CASSADSEKLFF.

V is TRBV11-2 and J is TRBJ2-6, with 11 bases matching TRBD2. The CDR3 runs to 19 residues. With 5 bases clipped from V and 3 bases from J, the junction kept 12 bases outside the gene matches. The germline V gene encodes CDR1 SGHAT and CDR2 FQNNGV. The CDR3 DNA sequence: TGTGCCAGCAGCCCGACTAGCGGGACTTTTTCGGGTGGGGCCAACGTCCTGACTTTC. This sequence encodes CASSPTSGTFSGGANVLTF.

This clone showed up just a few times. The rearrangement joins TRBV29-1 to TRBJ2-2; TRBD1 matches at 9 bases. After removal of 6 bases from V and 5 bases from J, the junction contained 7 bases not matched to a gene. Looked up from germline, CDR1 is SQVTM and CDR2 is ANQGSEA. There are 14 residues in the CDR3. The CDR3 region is CSVTQGAPTGELFF. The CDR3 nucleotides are TGCAGCGTCACACAGGGGGCGCCGACCGGGGAGCTGTTTTTT.

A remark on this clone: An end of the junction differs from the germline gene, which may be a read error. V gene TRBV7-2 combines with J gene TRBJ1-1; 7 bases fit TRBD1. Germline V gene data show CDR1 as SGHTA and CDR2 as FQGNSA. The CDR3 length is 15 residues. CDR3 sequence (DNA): TGTGCCGGCAGCCCCAGGGGGGTTAAGAACACTGAAGCTTTCTTT. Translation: CAGSPRGVKNTEAFF.

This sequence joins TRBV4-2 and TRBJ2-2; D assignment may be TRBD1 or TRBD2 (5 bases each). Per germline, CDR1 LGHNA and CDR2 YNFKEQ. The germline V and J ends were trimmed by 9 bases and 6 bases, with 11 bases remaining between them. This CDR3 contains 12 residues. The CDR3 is CASTQGAGELFF. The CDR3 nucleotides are TGTGCCAGTACCCAGGGAGCCGGGGAGCTGTTTTTT.

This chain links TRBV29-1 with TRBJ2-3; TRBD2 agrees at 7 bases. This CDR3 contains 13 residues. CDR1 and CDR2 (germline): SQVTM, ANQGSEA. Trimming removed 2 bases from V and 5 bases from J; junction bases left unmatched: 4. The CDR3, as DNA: TGCAGCGTTGAAAGCGGGACCGTAGATACGCAGTATTTT. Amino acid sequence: CSVESGTVDTQYF.

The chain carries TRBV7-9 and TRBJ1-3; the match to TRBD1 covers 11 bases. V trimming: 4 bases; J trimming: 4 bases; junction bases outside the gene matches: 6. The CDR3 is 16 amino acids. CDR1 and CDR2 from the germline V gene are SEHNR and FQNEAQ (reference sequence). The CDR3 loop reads CASSSRRTGGGNTIYF. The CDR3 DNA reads TGTGCCAGCAGCTCCCGTAGGACAGGGGGCGGAAACACCATATATTTT.

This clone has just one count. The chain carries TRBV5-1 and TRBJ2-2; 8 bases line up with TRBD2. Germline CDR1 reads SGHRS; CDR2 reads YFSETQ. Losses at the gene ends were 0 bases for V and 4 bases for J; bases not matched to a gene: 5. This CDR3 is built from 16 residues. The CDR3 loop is CASSLGAGGPTGELFF. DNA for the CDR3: TGCGCCAGCAGCTTGGGGGCGGGAGGTCCCACCGGGGAGCTGTTTTTT.

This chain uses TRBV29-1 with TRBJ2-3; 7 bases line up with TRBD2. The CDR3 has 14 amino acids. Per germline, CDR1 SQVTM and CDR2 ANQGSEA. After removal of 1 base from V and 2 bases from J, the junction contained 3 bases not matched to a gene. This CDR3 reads CSVEGRGITDTQYF. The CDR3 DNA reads TGCAGCGTTGAAGGGCGGGGGATCACAGATACGCAGTATTTT.

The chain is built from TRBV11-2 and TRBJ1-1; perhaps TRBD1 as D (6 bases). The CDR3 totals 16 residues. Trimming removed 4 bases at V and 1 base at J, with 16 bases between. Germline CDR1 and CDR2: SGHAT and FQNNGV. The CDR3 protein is CASSSEFRTENTEAFF. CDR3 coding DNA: TGTGCCAGCAGCTCCGAATTCAGGACAGAGAACACTGAAGCTTTCTTT.

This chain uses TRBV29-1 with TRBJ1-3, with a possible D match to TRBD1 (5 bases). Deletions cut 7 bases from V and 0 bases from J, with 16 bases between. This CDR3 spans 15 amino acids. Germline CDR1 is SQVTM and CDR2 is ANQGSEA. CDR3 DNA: TGCAGCGCTCCTATCGGGGGGATCTCTGGAAACACCATATATTTT. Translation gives CSAPIGGISGNTIYF.

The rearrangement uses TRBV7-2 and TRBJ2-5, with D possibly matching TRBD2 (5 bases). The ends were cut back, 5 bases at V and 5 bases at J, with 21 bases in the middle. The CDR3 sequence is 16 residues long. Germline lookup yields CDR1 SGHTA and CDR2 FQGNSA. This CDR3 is CASSQVASRGWETQYF. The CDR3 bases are TGTGCCAGCAGCCAGGTGGCTAGCCGGGGATGGGAGACCCAGTACTTC. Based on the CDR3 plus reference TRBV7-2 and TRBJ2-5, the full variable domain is GAGVSQSPSNKVTEKGKDVELRCDPISGHTALYWYRQSLGQGLEFLIYFQGNSAPDKSGLPSDRFSAERTGGSVSTLTIQRTQQEDSAVYLCASSQVASRGWETQYFGPGTRLLVL.

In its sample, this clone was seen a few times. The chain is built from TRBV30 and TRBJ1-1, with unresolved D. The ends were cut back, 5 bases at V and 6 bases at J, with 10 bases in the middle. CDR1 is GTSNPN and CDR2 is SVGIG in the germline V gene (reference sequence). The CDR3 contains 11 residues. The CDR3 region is CAWVLFSEAFF. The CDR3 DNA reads TGTGCCTGGGTTCTGTTCTCTGAAGCTTTCTTT.

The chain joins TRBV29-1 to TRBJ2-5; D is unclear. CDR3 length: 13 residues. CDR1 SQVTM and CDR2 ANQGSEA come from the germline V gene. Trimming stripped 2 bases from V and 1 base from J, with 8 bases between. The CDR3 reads CSVELVLQETQYF. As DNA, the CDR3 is TGCAGCGTTGAATTAGTGCTCCAAGAGACCCAGTACTTC.

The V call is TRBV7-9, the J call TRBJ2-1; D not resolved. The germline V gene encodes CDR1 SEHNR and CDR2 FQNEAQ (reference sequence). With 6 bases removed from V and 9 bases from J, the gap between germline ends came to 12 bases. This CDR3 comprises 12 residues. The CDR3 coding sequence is TGTGCCAGCAGGCACCCACTTGGTGAGCAGTTCTTC. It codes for CASRHPLGEQFF.

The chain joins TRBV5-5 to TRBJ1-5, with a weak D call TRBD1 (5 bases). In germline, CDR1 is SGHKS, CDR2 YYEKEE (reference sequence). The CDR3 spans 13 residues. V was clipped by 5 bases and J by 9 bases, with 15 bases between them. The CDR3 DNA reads TGTGCCAGCAGGTCTGGGGCCTCGGGGCCCCAGCATTTT. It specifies CASRSGASGPQHF.

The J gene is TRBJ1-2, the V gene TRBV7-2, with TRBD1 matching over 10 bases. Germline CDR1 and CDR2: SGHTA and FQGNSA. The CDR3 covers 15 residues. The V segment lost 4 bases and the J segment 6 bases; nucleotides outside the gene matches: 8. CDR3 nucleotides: TGTGCCAGCAGCTCTCGGGACAGGGGAGCTGATGGCTACACCTTC. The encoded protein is CASSSRDRGADGYTF.

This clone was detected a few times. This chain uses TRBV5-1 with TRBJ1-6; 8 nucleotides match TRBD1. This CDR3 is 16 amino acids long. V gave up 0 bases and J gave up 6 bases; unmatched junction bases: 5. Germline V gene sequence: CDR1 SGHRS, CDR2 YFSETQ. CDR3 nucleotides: TGCGCCAGCAGCTTGGATGCCGGACAGGGTAATTCACCCCTCCACTTT. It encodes CASSLDAGQGNSPLHF.

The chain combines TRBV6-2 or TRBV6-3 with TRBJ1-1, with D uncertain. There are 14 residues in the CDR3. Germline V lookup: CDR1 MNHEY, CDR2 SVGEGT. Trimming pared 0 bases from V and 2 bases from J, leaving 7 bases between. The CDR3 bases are TGTGCCAGCAGTTACTCGAGCCCAAACACTGAAGCTTTCTTT. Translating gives CASSYSSPNTEAFF.